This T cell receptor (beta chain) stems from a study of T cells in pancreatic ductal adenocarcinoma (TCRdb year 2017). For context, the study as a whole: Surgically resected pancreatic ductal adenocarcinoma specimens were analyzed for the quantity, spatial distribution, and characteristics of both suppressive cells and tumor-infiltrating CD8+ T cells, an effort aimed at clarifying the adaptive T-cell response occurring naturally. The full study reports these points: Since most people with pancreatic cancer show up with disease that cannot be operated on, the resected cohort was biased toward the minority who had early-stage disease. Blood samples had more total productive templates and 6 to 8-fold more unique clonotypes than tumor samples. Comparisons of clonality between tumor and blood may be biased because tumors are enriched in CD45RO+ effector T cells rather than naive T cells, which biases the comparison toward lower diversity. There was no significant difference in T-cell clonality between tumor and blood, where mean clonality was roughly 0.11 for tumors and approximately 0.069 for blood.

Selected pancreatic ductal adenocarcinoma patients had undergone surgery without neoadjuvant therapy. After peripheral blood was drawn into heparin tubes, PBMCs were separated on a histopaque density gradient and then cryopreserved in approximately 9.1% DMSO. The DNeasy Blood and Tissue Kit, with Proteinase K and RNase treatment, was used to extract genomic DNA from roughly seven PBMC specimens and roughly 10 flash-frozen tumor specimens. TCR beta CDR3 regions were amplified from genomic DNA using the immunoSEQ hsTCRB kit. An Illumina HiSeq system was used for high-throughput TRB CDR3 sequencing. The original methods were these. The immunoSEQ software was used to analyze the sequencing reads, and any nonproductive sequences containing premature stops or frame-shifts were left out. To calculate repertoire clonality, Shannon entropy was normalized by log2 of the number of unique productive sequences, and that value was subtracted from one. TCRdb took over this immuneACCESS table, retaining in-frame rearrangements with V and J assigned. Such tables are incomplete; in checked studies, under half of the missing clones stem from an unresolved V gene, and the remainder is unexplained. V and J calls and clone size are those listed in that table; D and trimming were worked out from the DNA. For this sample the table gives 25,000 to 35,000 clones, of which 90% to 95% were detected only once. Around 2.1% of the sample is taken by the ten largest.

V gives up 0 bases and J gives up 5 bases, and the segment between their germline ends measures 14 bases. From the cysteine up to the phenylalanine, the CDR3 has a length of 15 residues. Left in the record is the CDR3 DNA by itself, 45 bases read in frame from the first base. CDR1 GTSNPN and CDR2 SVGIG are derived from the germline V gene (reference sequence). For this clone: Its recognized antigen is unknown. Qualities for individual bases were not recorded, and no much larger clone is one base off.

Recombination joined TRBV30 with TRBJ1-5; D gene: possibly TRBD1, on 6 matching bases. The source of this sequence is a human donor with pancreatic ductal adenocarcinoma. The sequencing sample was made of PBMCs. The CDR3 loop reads CAWSVGQGRDQPQHF. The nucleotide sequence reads TGTGCCTGGAGTGTGGGGCAGGGGAGGGATCAGCCCCAGCATTTT.